The clone carrying this T cell receptor beta chain was seen more than once but under ten times. Its antigen is currently unknown. Unique molecular identifiers were used to barcode this TCRbeta library. MiXCR, applied by TCRdb to the PCR reads, yields one record per CDR3 protein. The sample lists more than 400,000 distinct CDR3 sequences, roughly 11% occurring once. The germline CDR1 and CDR2 sequences are SGHVS and FQNEAQ. This CDR3 spans 16 amino acids. Trimming took 4 bases from V and 5 from J, leaving 20 bases between them. This entry belongs to a study of T-cell reconstitution after alpha-beta-depleted transplantation in children. Study results and limitations: Surviving recipient T cells and thymic progenitors accounted for the high day-60 TCRbeta diversity observed in some patients.

The sequences come from PBMCs, mostly from graft donor cells, collected 180 days after TCRalphabeta/CD19-depleted stem cell transplant. This receptor was identified in a female patient aged 2-9 years who had a stem cell transplant for aplastic anemia, so the T cells may come from the graft donor. V usage is TRBV7-8 and J usage is TRBJ1-1; D call uncertain. CDR3 in amino acids: CASSSQNREVQTEAFF. Here the CDR3 DNA reads TGTGCCAGCAGCTCCCAAAATAGGGAGGTACAGACTGAAGCTTTCTTT.